A single sample gave rise to the 18 T cell receptor beta chains below, sequenced in a study of response to subunit inactivated influenza vaccine. TCRdb called the RT-PCR reads again in MiXCR, with one record for every CDR3 protein. The top ten hold 5.5% to 7% of the sample, which has hundreds of thousands of distinct CDR3 sequences, about 15% seen once. The material was PBMCs from blood, obtained less than 15 days before vaccination. The receptors shown here come from a man aged 50 to 60 who received an inactivated influenza vaccine.

This clonotype was seen a few times. The chain couples TRBV6-1 to TRBJ1-2; D is perhaps TRBD1 (6 bases). Germline-derived CDR1 and CDR2 are MNHNS and SASEGT. Deletions cut 8 bases from V and 5 bases from J, with 18 bases between. The CDR3 runs 14 residues. The CDR3 nucleotides read TGTGCCAGCGGCCGCCCCGGGACATATTATGGCTACACCTTC. Translation: CASGRPGTYYGYTF.

The rearrangement joins TRBV12-3 or TRBV12-4 to TRBJ2-7; D gene uncertain. This CDR3 is 12 amino acids long. The V and J ends lost 4 bases and 7 bases respectively, with 11 bases between them. This CDR3 reads CASSSDFREQYF. Written as DNA, the CDR3 is TGTGCCAGCAGTTCCGACTTTCGGGAGCAGTACTTC.

The chain joins TRBV6-1 to TRBJ2-7; D gene ambiguous. The germline V gene has CDR1 MNHNS and CDR2 SASEGT. There are 13 residues in the CDR3. The germline V and J ends were trimmed by 8 bases and 1 base, with 12 bases remaining between them. Written as DNA, the CDR3 is TGTGCCAGCCGCAAAGACGGATCCTACGAGCAGTACTTC. Amino acids: CASRKDGSYEQYF.

In this sample, this clonotype turned up a few times. The chain combines TRBV5-1 with TRBJ1-3; D remains ambiguous. V was pared by 5 bases and J by 2 bases, with 11 bases between. CDR3 size: 14 residues. CDR1 SGHRS and CDR2 YFSETQ come from the germline V gene. DNA for the CDR3: TGCGCCAGCAGAGACGGGTCTGCTGGAAACACCATATATTTT. Translating it yields CASRDGSAGNTIYF.

This clonotype occurred a few times. The CDR3 region has the DNA TGCAGCGTCGAGGTCCAAGAGAACACTGAAGCTTTCTTT. Amino acid sequence: CSVEVQENTEAFF. The chain joins TRBV29-1 to TRBJ1-1; D is unclear. Germline CDR1 is SQVTM and CDR2 is ANQGSEA. Trimming cost V 6 bases and J 1 base, with 12 bases left between them. The CDR3 loop spans 13 amino acids.

This clonotype has more than one count but fewer than ten. The chain links TRBV28 to TRBJ2-1; D perhaps matches TRBD1 (8 bases). V lost 6 bases, J lost 9 bases, and 15 bases lay in between. Germline CDR1 MDHEN, CDR2 SYDVKM. CDR3 length: 13 amino acids. DNA for the CDR3: TGTGCCAGCAGCCGGACAGGGAGGGGTGAGCAGTTCTTC. Protein: CASSRTGRGEQFF.

This clonotype was detected ten times or more. The chain couples TRBV6-2 or TRBV6-3 to TRBJ2-1; 10 bases agree with TRBD2. The CDR3 has 15 amino acids. The V segment lost 4 bases and the J segment 6 bases; nucleotides outside the gene matches: 6. Germline V CDR1 and CDR2: MNHEY, SVGEGT. In nucleotides, the CDR3 is TGTGCCAGCAGTTGGCTAGCGGGAGTGCCCAATGAGCAGTTCTTC. Protein sequence: CASSWLAGVPNEQFF.

For this clonotype: Sequence at one end of the junction differs from germline and may be a read error. The genes are TRBV7-2 and TRBJ2-3; 13 bases map to TRBD2. Germline-derived CDR1 and CDR2 are SGHTA and FQGNSA. This CDR3 is built from 12 residues. In DNA, the CDR3 is TGTGCCAGCAGCTTAAGTGGACTAGCGGGGGCTTTT. It yields the protein CASSLSGLAGAF.

The gene calls are TRBV4-2 and TRBJ2-1, with D perhaps matching TRBD2 (6 bases). This CDR3 has 15 amino acids. Trimming took off 1 base at V and 6 bases at J, with 13 bases between the two ends. The germline gives CDR1 LGHNA, CDR2 YNFKEQ. CDR3 in amino acids: CASSQGLASSNEQFF. The CDR3 nucleotides are TGTGCCAGCAGCCAAGGCCTAGCGTCTTCCAATGAGCAGTTCTTC.

The V call is TRBV7-6, the J call TRBJ2-5; a weak D match, TRBD2 (6 bases). The V end was cut by 0 bases, the J end by 0 bases, with 11 bases between. The CDR3 consists of 16 residues. Per the germline V gene, CDR1 is SGHVS and CDR2 is FNYEAQ. Here the CDR3 reads CASSLAWGDYQETQYF. CDR3 nucleotides: TGTGCCAGCAGCTTAGCGTGGGGGGACTACCAAGAGACCCAGTACTTC.

This clonotype came up a few times. The chain employs TRBV6-1 and TRBJ2-7; no definite D call. Germline CDR1 reads MNHNS; CDR2 reads SASEGT. This CDR3 contains 15 residues. Trimming pared 6 bases from V and 4 bases from J, leaving 19 bases between. CDR3: CASRSSGRGRYEQYF. Here the CDR3 DNA reads TGTGCCAGCAGATCTTCAGGACGAGGACGGTACGAGCAGTACTTC.

This clonotype came up a few times. CDR3 nucleotides: TGTGCCAGCAGCCAAGGCGAGCGAAGTACGCAGTATTTT. Translating gives CASSQGERSTQYF. The rearrangement links TRBV3-1 to TRBJ2-3; D is ambiguous. CDR3 size: 13 residues. The V end lost 1 base, the J end lost 8 bases, and 10 bases lay between the germline ends. Germline CDR1 and CDR2: LGHDT and YNNKEL (reference sequence).

The J gene is TRBJ2-3, the V gene TRBV5-1; TRBD2 agrees at 7 bases. CDR1 is SGHRS, CDR2 YFSETQ, per germline. The CDR3 spans 18 residues. The V gene end was trimmed by 2 bases and the J gene end by 0 bases; junction bases not matched to a gene: 12. The CDR3, as DNA: TGCGCCAGCAGCTTTTCGCCGGCGGGAGCTTCTAGCACAGATACGCAGTATTTT. It is translated as CASSFSPAGASSTDTQYF.

The rearrangement uses TRBV20-1 and TRBJ1-4; D remains ambiguous. Germline V gene data show CDR1 as DFQATT and CDR2 as SNEGSKA (reference sequence). Deletions cut 0 bases from V and 8 bases from J, with 10 bases between. This CDR3 is built from 13 residues. The CDR3 region has the DNA TGCAGTGCTAGAGACGTACTAAGGGAAAAACTGTTTTTT. As protein: CSARDVLREKLFF.

About this clonotype: A read error may produce the germline difference seen at one junction end. The V and J genes are TRBV7-9 and TRBJ2-3; weak D call: TRBD2 (7 bases). Germline CDR1 is SEHNR and CDR2 is FQNEAQ (reference sequence). CDR3 size: 14 residues. The chain's CDR3 is CASSSTGGPTPPHF. The DNA for the CDR3 is TGTGCCAGCAGCTCGACGGGGGGCCCCACACCTCCTCATTTT.

This sequence joins TRBV24-1 and TRBJ2-3; D gene unclear. Trimming pared 1 base from V and 4 bases from J, leaving 17 bases between. The germline V gene encodes CDR1 KGHDR and CDR2 SFDVKD. The CDR3 is made up of 17 amino acids. CDR3 nucleotides: TGTGCCACCAGTGATTTTCGGGCGGTGGGGTACGCAGATACGCAGTATTTT. Protein: CATSDFRAVGYADTQYF.

This clonotype was counted many times. The chain has TRBV6-2 or TRBV6-3 and TRBJ2-2; D gene unclear. The germline V gene has CDR1 MNHEY and CDR2 SVGEGT. CDR3 size: 13 residues. V lost 4 bases to trimming and J lost 4 bases, with 7 bases between them. CDR3 sequence: CASSSMTTGELFF. Here the CDR3 DNA reads TGTGCCAGCAGTTCCATGACCACCGGGGAGCTGTTTTTT.

J is TRBJ1-2 and V is TRBV28; D perhaps matches TRBD1 (6 bases). Germline V gene sequence: CDR1 MDHEN, CDR2 SYDVKM. V was trimmed by 5 bases and J by 0 bases, leaving 13 bases between them. The CDR3 has 15 amino acids. CDR3 in amino acids: CASSPGTPTNYGYTF. CDR3 bases: TGTGCCAGCAGTCCCGGGACACCGACTAACTATGGCTACACCTTC.